The 9 T cell receptor beta chains reported below all come from one sample, sequenced in a study of sequential checkpoint blockade in melanoma. Treatment specified: randomized to nivolumab then ipilimumab (arm A) or the reverse (arm B). Sequencing used immunoSEQ multiplex PCR; TCRdb keeps in-frame clones, though not all of them. The sample has approximately 21,000 clones, approximately 80% seen once. The source material was CD8+ T cells sorted from blood (inferred from file names), sampled from a patient given nivolumab and ipilimumab in sequence. The receptors were sampled from a human donor with melanoma.

The chain's CDR3 is CASSGRDSQYSNQPQHF. CDR3 DNA: TGTGCCAGCAGTGGCCGGGACAGCCAATATAGCAATCAGCCCCAGCATTTT. The chain combines TRBV6-1 with TRBJ1-5, with 7 bases lining up with TRBD1. CDR3 size: 17 residues. With V trimmed by 4 bases and J by 0 bases, 9 bases remained unmatched. The germline gives CDR1 MNHNS, CDR2 SASEGT.

V gene TRBV5-4 combines with J gene TRBJ2-5; D gene uncertain. The J call may be mistaken, given a closer DNA end match to TRBJ2-7. Germline CDR1 is SGHNT and CDR2 is YYREEE (reference sequence). The CDR3 runs 13 residues. The CDR3 nucleotides read TGTGCCAGCAGCTTGGACGACTCCTACGAGCAGTACTTC. Residues: CASSLDDSYEQYF.

V gene TRBV11-2 combines with J gene TRBJ2-1, with 8 bases identical to TRBD2. The CDR3 spans 15 residues. Germline V gives CDR1 SGHAT, CDR2 FQNNGV. V was clipped by 3 bases and J by 5 bases; unmatched bases: 6. The CDR3, as DNA: TGTGCCAGCAGCTTCGTAGCGGGGCCGAACAATGAGCAGTTCTTC. It translates to CASSFVAGPNNEQFF.

V usage is TRBV7-9 and J usage is TRBJ1-2, with D tentatively TRBD1 (6 bases). Germline V lookup: CDR1 SEHNR, CDR2 FQNEAQ (reference sequence). The CDR3 has 15 residues. Trimming removed 5 bases from V and 7 bases from J, with 20 bases in between. CDR3 nucleotides: TGTGCCAGCAGCCCAATTAGGGGGGGCGCCTTTGGCTACACCTTC. Translating it yields CASSPIRGGAFGYTF.

The J gene is TRBJ2-7, the V gene TRBV6-5; maybe TRBD1 (6 bases). The length of the CDR3 is 14 residues. Germline V CDR1 and CDR2: MNHEY, SVGAGI. The ends were cut back, 2 bases at V and 3 bases at J, with 11 bases in the middle. CDR3 loop: CASSYSTGNYEQYF. CDR3 in DNA: TGTGCCAGCAGTTACAGTACAGGGAACTACGAGCAGTACTTC.

For the CDR3, the DNA is TGTGCCAGCAGGAGTTTCCACGGGGATAATTCACCCCTCCACTTT. Amino acids: CASRSFHGDNSPLHF. The rearrangement links TRBV6-5 to TRBJ1-6; D remains unclear. The V and J ends lost 6 bases and 5 bases respectively, with 14 bases between them. The CDR3 sequence is 15 residues long. CDR1 and CDR2 from the germline V gene are MNHEY and SVGAGI.

The rearrangement joins TRBV9 to TRBJ1-3; 7 bases fit TRBD1. The ends lost 5 bases at V and 0 bases at J; junction bases unmatched: 5. Germline-derived CDR1 and CDR2 are SGDLS and YYNGEE. There are 15 residues in the CDR3. The CDR3 sequence is CASRPGTASGNTIYF. CDR3 coding DNA: TGTGCCAGCAGACCCGGGACAGCCTCTGGAAACACCATATATTTT.

The chain joins TRBV7-2 to TRBJ2-7, with 7 bases that match TRBD1. The CDR3 totals 19 residues. The V segment lost 4 bases and the J segment 2 bases; nucleotides outside the gene matches: 20. Per germline, CDR1 SGHTA and CDR2 FQGNSA. DNA for the CDR3: TGTGCCAGCAGCTCTGACAGGGCTAATCACTGGGACCCTACCTACGAGCAGTACTTC. As protein: CASSSDRANHWDPTYEQYF. Full variable domain (remainder filled in from reference TRBV7-2 and TRBJ2-7): GAGVSQSPSNKVTEKGKDVELRCDPISGHTALYWYRQSLGQGLEFLIYFQGNSAPDKSGLPSDRFSAERTGGSVSTLTIQRTQQEDSAVYLCASSSDRANHWDPTYEQYFGPGTRLTVT.

The chain has TRBV6-5 and TRBJ1-1; D is ambiguous. Germline V lookup: CDR1 MNHEY, CDR2 SVGAGI. This CDR3 contains 9 residues. The germline V and J ends were trimmed by 11 bases and 5 bases, with 6 bases remaining between them. CDR3 residues: CALGTEAFF. The CDR3 DNA is TGTGCCCTCGGGACTGAAGCTTTCTTT.